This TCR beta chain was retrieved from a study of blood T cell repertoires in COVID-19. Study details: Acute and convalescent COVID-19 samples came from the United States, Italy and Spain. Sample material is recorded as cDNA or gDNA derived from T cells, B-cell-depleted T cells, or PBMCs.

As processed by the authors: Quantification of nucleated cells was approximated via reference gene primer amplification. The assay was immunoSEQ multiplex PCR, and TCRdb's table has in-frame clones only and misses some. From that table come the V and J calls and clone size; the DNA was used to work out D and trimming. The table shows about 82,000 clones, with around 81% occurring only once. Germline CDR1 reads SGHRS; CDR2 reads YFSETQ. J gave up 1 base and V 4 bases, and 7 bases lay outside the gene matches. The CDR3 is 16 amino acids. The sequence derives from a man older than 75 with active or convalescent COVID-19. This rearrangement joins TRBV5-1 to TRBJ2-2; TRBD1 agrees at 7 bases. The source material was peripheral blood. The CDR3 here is CASSLGAGGNTGELFF. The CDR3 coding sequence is TGCGCCAGCAGCCTGGGTGCAGGGGGGAACACCGGGGAGCTGTTTTTT.